Presented here are 28 T cell receptor beta chains from one specimen sequenced in a study of CD8+CD57+ T cells in acquired aplastic anemia. Flow cytometry had shown expanded CD8+CD57+ cells in the patients chosen for sequencing. TCR beta VDJ and CDR3 profiling used genomic DNA as template. TCRdb used MiXCR to reprocess the reads, holding one entry per CDR3 protein. The sample records 200,000 to 250,000 distinct CDR3 sequences, over 40% being singletons. The sequenced sample was sorted CD4+, CD8+, or CD8+CD57+ T cells (not recorded which) from PBMCs. Source of these receptors: a human donor with aplastic anemia.

This clonotype occurred many times. The V call is TRBV2, the J call TRBJ2-7; 7 nucleotides line up with TRBD2. From germline, CDR1 is SNHLY and CDR2 FYNNEI. The CDR3 runs 12 residues. Trimming cost V 6 bases and J 5 bases; bases outside gene matches: 4. CDR3 loop: CASSPRGDEQYF. Written as DNA, the CDR3 is TGTGCCAGCAGCCCTCGGGGGGACGAGCAGTACTTC.

This clonotype was detected many times. The chain carries TRBV7-3 and TRBJ2-3, with no clear D. The CDR3 runs to 14 residues. Germline V CDR1 and CDR2: SGHTA, FQGTGA. Trimming took 5 bases from V and 6 from J, leaving 15 bases between them. CDR3 nucleotides: TGTGCCAGCAGCCCCACCCCACCCCCGGATACGCAGTATTTT. It yields the protein CASSPTPPPDTQYF.

This clonotype was seen many times. The chain uses TRBV2 and TRBJ1-2, with D possibly TRBD1 on 5 matching bases. The germline V gene has CDR1 SNHLY and CDR2 FYNNEI. CDR3 length: 14 residues. V was pared by 4 bases and J by 7 bases, with 16 bases between. CDR3 sequence (DNA): TGTGCCAGCAGTGTCATGGGGCAGGGATTTGGCTACACCTTC. Amino acids: CASSVMGQGFGYTF.

The chain carries TRBV10-3 and TRBJ1-2; no reliable D call. This CDR3 has 12 residues. The V end lost 6 bases, the J end lost 1 base, and 6 bases lay between the germline ends. CDR1 ENHRY and CDR2 SYGVKD come from the germline V gene. The CDR3 reads CAIRKGNYGYTF. The CDR3 DNA reads as TGTGCCATCAGAAAGGGTAACTATGGCTACACCTTC.

The chain recombines TRBV7-2 with TRBJ2-7; unclear D gene. The CDR3 consists of 13 residues. Germline V gene sequence: CDR1 SGHTA, CDR2 FQGNSA. The germline V and J ends were trimmed by 3 bases and 2 bases, with 8 bases remaining between them. The CDR3 loop is CASSLAAPYEQYF. The DNA of the CDR3 is TGTGCCAGCAGCTTGGCAGCGCCCTACGAGCAGTACTTC.

The chain couples TRBV7-2 to TRBJ1-2, with 10 positions matching TRBD1. This CDR3 comprises 14 residues. The V gene's germline CDR1 is SGHTA and CDR2 FQGNSA. With V trimmed by 2 bases and J by 6 bases, 3 bases remained unmatched. The CDR3 here is CASSLFGTGDGYTF. In nucleotides, the CDR3 is TGTGCCAGCAGCTTATTTGGGACAGGGGATGGCTACACCTTC.

The gene calls are TRBV20-1 and TRBJ1-2; no clear D. V lost 1 base to trimming and J lost 0 bases, with 6 bases between them. Per germline, CDR1 DFQATT and CDR2 SNEGSKA (reference sequence). The CDR3 has 13 residues. The CDR3 here is CSARAGSNYGYTF. CDR3 coding DNA: TGCAGTGCTAGAGCGGGCTCTAACTATGGCTACACCTTC.

V and J are TRBV20-1 and TRBJ2-5; 13 bases map to TRBD2. The germline V gene has CDR1 DFQATT and CDR2 SNEGSKA (reference sequence). V trimming: 6 bases; J trimming: 1 base; junction bases outside the gene matches: 5. This CDR3 comprises 15 residues. CDR3 nucleotide sequence: TGCAGTGCGGAGACTAGCGGGGGGAGCCAAGAGACCCAGTACTTC. Its protein is CSAETSGGSQETQYF.

This clonotype was observed many times. V and J are TRBV10-3 and TRBJ2-7; D possibly corresponds to TRBD1 (5 bases). Trimming cost V 5 bases and J 4 bases, with 9 bases left between them. The CDR3 is 12 residues long. Per the germline V gene, CDR1 is ENHRY and CDR2 is SYGVKD. Written as DNA, the CDR3 is TGTGCCATCAGTAGGGGTAGGTACGAGCAGTACTTC. As protein: CAISRGRYEQYF.

The chain couples TRBV19 to TRBJ1-6; D may be TRBD1 (6 bases). The germline V gene encodes CDR1 LNHDA and CDR2 SQIVND (reference sequence). The CDR3 runs to 15 residues. The ends were cut back, 6 bases at V and 9 bases at J, with 18 bases in the middle. The CDR3 DNA sequence: TGTGCCAGTAGCACCCCAGGGGTTGGTCCTTCACCCCTCCACTTT. Translated, it gives CASSTPGVGPSPLHF.

This clonotype was seen only a few times. Relative to the germline gene, one junction end is altered; a read error may explain this. The chain links TRBV11-1 to TRBJ2-3, with D perhaps given as TRBD1 or TRBD2 (6 bases each). CDR1 and CDR2 from the germline V gene are SGHAT and FQDESV (reference sequence). The CDR3 spans 16 residues. The CDR3 DNA is TGTGTCAGCAGCTCAACTCAAGGGGGGCTCACAGATACGCAGTATTTT. Residues: CVSSSTQGGLTDTQYF.

The chain is built from TRBV19 and TRBJ1-6; TRBD1 matches at 8 bases. There are 15 residues in the CDR3. CDR1 is LNHDA and CDR2 is SQIVND in the germline V gene (reference sequence). After removal of 5 bases from V and 5 bases from J, the junction contained 5 bases not matched to a gene. Here the CDR3 DNA reads TGTGCCAGTAGTCAACAGACAGGGGATAATTCACCCCTCCACTTT. It yields the protein CASSQQTGDNSPLHF.

J is TRBJ2-3 and V is TRBV2; maybe TRBD2 (5 bases). This CDR3 has 13 amino acids. Germline V CDR1 and CDR2: SNHLY, FYNNEI. V was clipped by 6 bases and J by 3 bases, with 10 bases between them. In nucleotides, the CDR3 is TGTGCCAGCAGGTGGAGGCGAACAGATACGCAGTATTTT. It yields the protein CASRWRRTDTQYF.

As for this clonotype: As the CDR3 is not closed by the conserved phenylalanine or tryptophan, this likely results from a read error. The DNA is left out, because the CDR3 cannot be placed on it with certainty; the CDR3 is given as TCRdb lists it. CDR3: CASSWTDNT. The chain carries TRBV7-7 and TRBJ1-3; TRBD1, as called in the table, went unchecked against the DNA. The CDR3 spans 9 residues, counting both ends. CDR1 SSHAT and CDR2 FNYEAQ come from the germline V gene (reference sequence).

The V gene is TRBV12-3 or TRBV12-4, the J gene TRBJ1-2; 9 nucleotides agree with TRBD1. CDR3 length: 14 residues. Trimming cost V 4 bases and J 4 bases; bases outside gene matches: 4. The CDR3 DNA reads as TGTGCCAGCAGTTGGGACAGGGTTAGCTATGGCTACACCTTC. This encodes CASSWDRVSYGYTF.

A note on this clonotype: This may be a read error, as it is one base from a much larger clone. This chain joins TRBV5-5 and TRBJ1-4; D is ambiguous. CDR1 is SGHKS, CDR2 YYEKEE, per germline (reference sequence). V lost 0 bases to trimming and J lost 3 bases, with 9 bases between them. This CDR3 spans 15 amino acids. The CDR3 sequence: CASSLAGSPNEKLFF. The CDR3 DNA is TGTGCCAGCAGCTTGGCGGGCAGTCCTAATGAAAAACTGTTTTTT.

Comments on this clonotype: A much larger clone differs from this one at a single base, so this may be a read error. The chain links TRBV2 to TRBJ2-7, with D maybe TRBD2 (5 bases). Germline V gene data show CDR1 as SNHLY and CDR2 as FYNNEI. There are 14 residues in the CDR3. In nucleotides, the CDR3 is TGTGCCAGCAGCTTGAATTCGGGGAACTACGGGCAGTACTTC. It is translated as CASSLNSGNYGQYF.

This clonotype was observed once. A much larger clone differs by one base, so this may be a read error. The gene calls are TRBV5-1 and TRBJ2-1; D possibly uses TRBD1 or TRBD2 (5 bases each). The CDR3 runs 15 residues. In germline, CDR1 is SGHRS, CDR2 YFSETQ. The CDR3, as DNA: TGCGCCAGCAGTTCCTCCCGGGACCACTATAATGAGCAGCTCTTC. It is translated as CASSSSRDHYNEQLF.

This clonotype was found many times. Its ends do not fully match the called genes, so a read error is possible. The chain carries TRBV28 and TRBJ1-2, with D unclear. The CDR3 extends over 12 amino acids. CDR1 and CDR2 (germline): MDHEN, SYDVKM. CDR3 nucleotides: TGTGCCAGCAGTCCCCCTACGACGGGGTTCTACTTC. Protein: CASSPPTTGFYF.

The chain carries TRBV20-1 and TRBJ1-5, with D maybe TRBD1 (5 bases). The CDR3 loop spans 13 amino acids. V lost 2 bases and J lost 3, with 8 bases in between. Germline CDR1 and CDR2: DFQATT and SNEGSKA (reference sequence). This CDR3 is CSARSGTNQPQHF. DNA for the CDR3: TGCAGTGCTAGATCAGGGACCAATCAGCCCCAGCATTTT.

This chain connects TRBV24-1 to TRBJ2-7, with 9 nucleotides matching TRBD1. CDR1 is KGHDR, CDR2 SFDVKD, per germline. There are 14 residues in the CDR3. The junction had 7 bases not matched to a gene; V was cut back by 4 bases and J by 7 bases. The CDR3 spells CATSEGTGSNEQYF. The CDR3, as DNA: TGTGCCACCAGTGAGGGGACAGGGTCAAATGAGCAGTACTTC.

The CDR3: CASSLDPSNYGYTF. The CDR3 nucleotides are TGTGCCAGCAGCTTAGATCCAAGTAACTATGGCTACACCTTC. The chain joins TRBV7-9 to TRBJ1-2; D remains ambiguous. Germline assignment: CDR1 SEHNR and CDR2 FQNEAQ (reference sequence). Trimming left V 1 base short and J 1 base short, with 7 bases between. The CDR3 covers 14 residues.

This clonotype turned up a few times. The V call is TRBV6-5, the J call TRBJ1-3, with D perhaps matching TRBD1 (5 bases). Between the trimmed V and J ends, which lost 4 bases and 0 bases, there was a span of 16 bases. The CDR3 loop spans 17 amino acids. Germline values: CDR1 MNHEY, CDR2 SVGAGI. DNA of the CDR3: TGTGCCAGCAGTTCCGGGACCCGGACTTTCTCTGGAAACACCATATATTTT. Translation: CASSSGTRTFSGNTIYF.

This clonotype was observed a few times. The CDR3 region is CATSSDGDTIYF. The CDR3 DNA reads as TGTGCCACCAGTTCCGACGGGGACACCATATATTTT. The chain has TRBV24-1 and TRBJ1-3, with D unresolved. Trimming stripped 6 bases from V and 8 bases from J, with 10 bases between. Germline-derived CDR1 and CDR2 are KGHDR and SFDVKD. This CDR3 contains 12 residues.

This clonotype was recorded many times. The gene calls are TRBV12-3 or TRBV12-4 and TRBJ1-2; 9 bases match TRBD1. Trimming removed 7 bases from V and 4 bases from J; junction bases left unmatched: 13. There are 16 residues in the CDR3. The CDR3 loop is CASTLGGTGRTYGYTF. CDR3 nucleotide sequence: TGTGCCAGCACTCTCGGGGGGACAGGGAGGACCTATGGCTACACCTTC.

The chain combines TRBV7-2 with TRBJ2-7, with 8 bases identical to TRBD1. In germline, CDR1 is SGHTA, CDR2 FQGNSA. With V trimmed by 5 bases and J by 2 bases, 8 bases remained unmatched. The CDR3 loop spans 15 amino acids. The CDR3: CASSRGQVPTYEQYF. The CDR3 nucleotides are TGTGCCAGCAGCCGGGGACAGGTCCCTACCTACGAGCAGTACTTC.

This clonotype is a singleton in its sample. This sequence joins TRBV15 and TRBJ2-1, with 9 bases lining up with TRBD2. The CDR3 extends over 18 amino acids. Trimming cost V 1 base and J 4 bases; bases outside gene matches: 11. From germline, CDR1 is LNHNV and CDR2 YYDKDF (reference sequence). In nucleotides, the CDR3 is TGTGCCACCAGCAGAGGGGGGGCGGGGGGGCCGGATTACAATGAGCAGTTCTTC. Its protein product is CATSRGGAGGPDYNEQFF.

This clonotype was seen repeatedly, ten times or more. This chain links TRBV9 with TRBJ2-5; unclear D gene. The CDR3 totals 13 residues. The germline V and J ends were trimmed by 0 bases and 2 bases, with 5 bases remaining between them. Germline V CDR1 and CDR2: SGDLS, YYNGEE. DNA for the CDR3: TGTGCCAGCAGCGTAGCCCTACAAGAGACCCAGTACTTC. This sequence encodes CASSVALQETQYF.